The sequence of this T cell receptor (beta chain) was determined in a study of blood T cell repertoires in COVID-19. CDR3 length: 16 residues. Germline V lookup: CDR1 SGHRS, CDR2 YFSETQ. V gave up 4 bases and J gave up 5 bases; unmatched junction bases: 10. The method was immunoSEQ multiplex PCR; TCRdb's version includes in-frame clones alone and lacks a portion of them. Among some 140,000 clones listed, 70% to 80% were seen once. This chain links TRBV5-1 with TRBJ2-5; 11 nucleotides match TRBD1. Input material: peripheral blood. The source of this sequence is a man aged 60 to 69 who had recovered from COVID-19. The CDR3 loop is CASSTYRDRGAETQYF. For the CDR3, the DNA is TGCGCCAGCAGCACCTACCGGGACAGGGGGGCGGAGACCCAGTACTTC.